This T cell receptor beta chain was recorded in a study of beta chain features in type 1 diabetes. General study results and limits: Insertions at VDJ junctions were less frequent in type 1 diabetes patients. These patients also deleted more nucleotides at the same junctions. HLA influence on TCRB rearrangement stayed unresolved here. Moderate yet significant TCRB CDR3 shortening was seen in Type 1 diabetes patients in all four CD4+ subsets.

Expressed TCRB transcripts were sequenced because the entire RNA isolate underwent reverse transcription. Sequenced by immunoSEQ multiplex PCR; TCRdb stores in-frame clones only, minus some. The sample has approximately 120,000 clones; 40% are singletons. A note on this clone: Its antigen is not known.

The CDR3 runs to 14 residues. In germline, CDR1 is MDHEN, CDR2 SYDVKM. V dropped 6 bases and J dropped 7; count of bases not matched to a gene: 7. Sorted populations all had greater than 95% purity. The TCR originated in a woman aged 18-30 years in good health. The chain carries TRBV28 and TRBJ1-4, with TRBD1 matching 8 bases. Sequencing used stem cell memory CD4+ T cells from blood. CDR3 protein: CASSQAGGGEKLFF. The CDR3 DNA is TGTGCCAGCAGCCAGGCAGGGGGCGGTGAAAAACTGTTTTTT.